This T cell receptor (beta chain) was sequenced for a study of graft-versus-host responses after intestinal transplantation. Study context: Tacrolimus plus steroids were given to all recipients for about 3 years, preceded by anti-thymocyte globulin induction. General study points: Individuals carrying graft-donor T cell macrochimerism showed high graft-versus-host to host-versus-graft clonal ratios in allografts. Some GvH clones appeared in ileal mucosa or blood before recipient bone marrow.

The trim removed 0 bases at V and 13 bases at J, leaving 5 bases unmatched. Germline V gene lookup returns CDR1 LNHNV and CDR2 YYDKDF (reference sequence). The CDR3 length is 12 residues. Sequencing used immunoSEQ multiplex PCR; TCRdb keeps in-frame clones, though not all of them. The table has about 59,000 clones, almost 95% seen once. Concerning this clone itself: Its antigen remains unknown.

The TCR was taken from a human donor who was the organ donor for an intestinal transplant. This chain links TRBV15 with TRBJ2-5; 7 nucleotides match TRBD1. The sample was unstimulated CD4+ T cells sorted from spleen or lymph node cells, taken before transplant. CDR3 loop: CATSRDRGIRYF. The CDR3 nucleotides read TGTGCCACCAGCAGAGACAGGGGGATACGGTACTTC. The full variable domain, with the rest looked up from reference TRBV15 and TRBJ2-5, is DAMVIQNPRYQVTQFGKPVTLSCSQTLNHNVMYWYQQKSSQAPKLLFHYYDKDFNNEADTPDNFQSRRPNTSFCFLDIRSPGLGDTAMYLCATSRDRGIRYFGPGTRLLVL.